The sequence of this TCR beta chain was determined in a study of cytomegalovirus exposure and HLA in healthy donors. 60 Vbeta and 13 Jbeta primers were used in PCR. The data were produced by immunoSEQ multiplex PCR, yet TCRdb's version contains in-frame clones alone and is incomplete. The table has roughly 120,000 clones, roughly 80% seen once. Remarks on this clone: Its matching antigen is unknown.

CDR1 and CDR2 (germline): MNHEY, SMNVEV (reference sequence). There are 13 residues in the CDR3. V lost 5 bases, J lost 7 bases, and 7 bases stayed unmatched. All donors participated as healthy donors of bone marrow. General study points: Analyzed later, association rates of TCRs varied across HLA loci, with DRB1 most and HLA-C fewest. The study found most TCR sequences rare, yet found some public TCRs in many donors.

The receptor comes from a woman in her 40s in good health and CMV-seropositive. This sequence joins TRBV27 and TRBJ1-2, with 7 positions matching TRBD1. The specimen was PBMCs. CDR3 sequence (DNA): TGTGCCAGCAGTGTCAGACAGGGCCGTGGCTACACCTTC. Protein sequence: CASSVRQGRGYTF.